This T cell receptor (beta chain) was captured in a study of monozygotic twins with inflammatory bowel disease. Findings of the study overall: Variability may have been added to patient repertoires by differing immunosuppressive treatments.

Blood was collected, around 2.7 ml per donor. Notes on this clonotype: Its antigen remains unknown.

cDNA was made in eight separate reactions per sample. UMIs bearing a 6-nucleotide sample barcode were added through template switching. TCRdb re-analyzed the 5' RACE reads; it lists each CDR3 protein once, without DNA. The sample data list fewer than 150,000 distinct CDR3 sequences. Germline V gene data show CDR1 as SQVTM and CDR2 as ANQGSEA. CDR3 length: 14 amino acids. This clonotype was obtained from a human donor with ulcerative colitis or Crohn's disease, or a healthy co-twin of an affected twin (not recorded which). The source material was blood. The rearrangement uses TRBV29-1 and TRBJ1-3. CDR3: CSVVRQLSGNTIYF.